This T cell receptor beta chain was sequenced for a study of human T cells and chemical hapten exposure. There are many counts of this clonotype. What it recognizes is unknown. Whole-study results and caveats: TCRs whose frequency exceeded 1 in 1000 remained the same following DPC sensitization.

Each CDR3 protein is one row after TCRdb ran MiXCR on the RACE reads. The sample has 350,000 to 400,000 distinct CDR3 sequences, roughly 6% seen once; the top ten hold 4.5% to 6%. Time point given: patch test 2, 6 weeks after DPC sensitization. The treatment was: therapeutic diphenylcyclopropenone sensitization with weekly scalp DPC. Between the trimmed V and J ends, which lost 3 bases and 0 bases, there was a span of 6 bases. CDR3 length: 14 amino acids. Germline CDR1 LGHNT, CDR2 FRNRAP. This receptor was obtained from a woman younger than 30 with alopecia areata. Some clones in this sample may be carry-over from other donors' samples. The specimen was whole blood, collected in connection with sensitization to the hapten diphenylcyclopropenone (DPC). The chain joins TRBV12-5 to TRBJ1-3; no clear D gene. For the CDR3, the DNA is TGTGCTAGTGGTTTACAGAGCTCTGGAAACACCATATATTTT. Protein: CASGLQSSGNTIYF.